The sequence of this T cell receptor beta chain was determined in a study of radiation and T cells in renal cell carcinoma. Overall study results and limits: Compared with controls, irradiated tumors had more, larger dominant CDR3 motifs. Irradiated tumors had higher TCR clonality than control tumors.

TCRdb's copy holds only in-frame clones and misses some; the assay was immunoSEQ multiplex PCR. Of tens of thousands of clones listed, under 65% are singletons. Treatment of the sample: treatment-naive control, cytoreductive nephrectomy. Treatment-naive patients without radiation supplied the control tumors at nephrectomy. This clone has only a few counts. The antigen remains undetermined. Germline V lookup: CDR1 MNHNY, CDR2 SVGAGI (reference sequence). The CDR3 sequence is 13 residues long. V was shortened by 4 bases and J by 4 bases, with 10 bases between the two germline ends. The specimen comprised tumor tissue, sampled from a patient whose treatment was nephrectomy without radiotherapy. The clonotype originates from a human donor with renal cell carcinoma. The chain links TRBV6-6 to TRBJ1-2, with D uncertain. The CDR3 nucleotides are TGTGCCAGCAGTTTGCGGGGTACCTATGGCTACACCTTC. Amino acids: CASSLRGTYGYTF.